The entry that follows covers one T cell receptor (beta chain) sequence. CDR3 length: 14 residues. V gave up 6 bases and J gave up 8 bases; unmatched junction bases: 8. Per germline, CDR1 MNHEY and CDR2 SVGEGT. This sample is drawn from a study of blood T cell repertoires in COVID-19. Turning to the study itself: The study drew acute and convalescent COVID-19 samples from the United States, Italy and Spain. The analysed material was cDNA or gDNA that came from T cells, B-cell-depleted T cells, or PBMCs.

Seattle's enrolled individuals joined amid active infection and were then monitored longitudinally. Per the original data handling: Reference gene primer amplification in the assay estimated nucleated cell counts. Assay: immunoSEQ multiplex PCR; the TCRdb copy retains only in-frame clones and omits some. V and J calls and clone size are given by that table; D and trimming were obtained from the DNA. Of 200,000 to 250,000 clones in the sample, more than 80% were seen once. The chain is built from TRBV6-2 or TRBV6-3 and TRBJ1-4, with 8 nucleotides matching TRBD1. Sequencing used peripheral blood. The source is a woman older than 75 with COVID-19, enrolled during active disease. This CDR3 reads CASSRQGQREKLFF. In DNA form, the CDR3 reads TGTGCCAGCAGCCGACAGGGGCAGCGCGAAAAACTGTTTTTT.